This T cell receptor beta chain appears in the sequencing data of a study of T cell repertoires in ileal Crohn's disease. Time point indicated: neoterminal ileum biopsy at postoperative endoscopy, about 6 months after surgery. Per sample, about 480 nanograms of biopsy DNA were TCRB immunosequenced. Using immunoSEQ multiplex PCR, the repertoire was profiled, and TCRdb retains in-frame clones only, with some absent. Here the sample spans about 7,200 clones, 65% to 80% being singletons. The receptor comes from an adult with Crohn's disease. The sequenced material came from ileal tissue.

CDR3 protein: CAIGQANYEQYF. The CDR3 DNA sequence: TGTGCCATCGGACAAGCGAACTACGAGCAGTACTTC. The chain links TRBV10-3 to TRBJ2-7, with a possible D match to TRBD1 (5 bases). Germline V gives CDR1 ENHRY, CDR2 SYGVKD. V was pared by 8 bases and J by 3 bases, with 11 bases between. This CDR3 has 12 amino acids.